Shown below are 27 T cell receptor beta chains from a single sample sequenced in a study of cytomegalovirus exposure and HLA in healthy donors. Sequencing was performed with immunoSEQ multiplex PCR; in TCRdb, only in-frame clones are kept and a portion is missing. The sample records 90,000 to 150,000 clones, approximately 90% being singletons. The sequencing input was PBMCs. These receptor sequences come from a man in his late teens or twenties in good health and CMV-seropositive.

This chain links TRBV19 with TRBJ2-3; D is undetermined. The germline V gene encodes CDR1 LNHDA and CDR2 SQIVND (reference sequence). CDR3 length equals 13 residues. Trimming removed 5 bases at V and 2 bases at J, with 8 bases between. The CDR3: CASSLAATDTQYF. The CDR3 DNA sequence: TGTGCCAGTAGTCTCGCGGCCACAGATACGCAGTATTTT. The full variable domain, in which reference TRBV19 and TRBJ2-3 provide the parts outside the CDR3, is DGGITQSPKYLFRKEGQNVTLSCEQNLNHDAMYWYRQDPGQGLRLIYYSQIVNDFQKGDIAEGYSVSREKKESFPLTVTSAQKNPTAFYLCASSLAATDTQYFGPGTRLTVL.

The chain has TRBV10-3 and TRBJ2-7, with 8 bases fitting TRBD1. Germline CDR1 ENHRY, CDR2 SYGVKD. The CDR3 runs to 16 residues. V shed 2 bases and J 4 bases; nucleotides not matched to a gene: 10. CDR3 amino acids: CAISEADRAARYEQYF. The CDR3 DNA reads TGTGCCATCAGTGAGGCGGACAGGGCGGCGAGGTACGAGCAGTACTTC.

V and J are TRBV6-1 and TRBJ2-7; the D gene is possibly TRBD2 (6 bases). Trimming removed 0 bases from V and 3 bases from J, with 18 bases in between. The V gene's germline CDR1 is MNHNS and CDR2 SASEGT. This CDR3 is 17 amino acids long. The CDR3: CASSEAGWRGPSYEQYF. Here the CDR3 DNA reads TGTGCCAGCAGTGAAGCGGGCTGGAGGGGCCCAAGCTACGAGCAGTACTTC.

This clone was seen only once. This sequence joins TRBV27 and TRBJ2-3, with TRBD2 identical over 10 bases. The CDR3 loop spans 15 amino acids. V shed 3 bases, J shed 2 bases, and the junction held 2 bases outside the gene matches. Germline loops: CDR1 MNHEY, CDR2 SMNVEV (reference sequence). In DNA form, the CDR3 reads TGTGCCAGCAGTTTCCTAGCGGGGGTCACAGATACGCAGTATTTT. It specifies CASSFLAGVTDTQYF.

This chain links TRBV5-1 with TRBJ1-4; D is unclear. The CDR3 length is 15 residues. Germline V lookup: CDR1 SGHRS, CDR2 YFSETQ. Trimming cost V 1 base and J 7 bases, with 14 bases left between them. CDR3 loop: CASSLSAQTSEKLFF. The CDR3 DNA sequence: TGCGCCAGCAGCTTGTCTGCCCAGACATCTGAAAAACTGTTTTTT.

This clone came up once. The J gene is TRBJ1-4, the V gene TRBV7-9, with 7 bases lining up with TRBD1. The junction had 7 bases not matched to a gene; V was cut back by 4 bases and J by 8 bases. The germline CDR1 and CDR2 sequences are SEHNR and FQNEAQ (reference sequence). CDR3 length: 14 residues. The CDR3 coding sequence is TGTGCCAGCAGCTCGACAGGGATTATAGAAAAACTGTTTTTT. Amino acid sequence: CASSSTGIIEKLFF.

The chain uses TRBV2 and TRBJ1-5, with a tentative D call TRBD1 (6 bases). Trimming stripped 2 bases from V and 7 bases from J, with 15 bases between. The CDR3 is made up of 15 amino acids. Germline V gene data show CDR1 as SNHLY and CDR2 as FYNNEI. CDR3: CASSERGTMGQPQHF. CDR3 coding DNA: TGTGCCAGCAGTGAACGAGGGACAATGGGGCAGCCCCAGCATTTT.

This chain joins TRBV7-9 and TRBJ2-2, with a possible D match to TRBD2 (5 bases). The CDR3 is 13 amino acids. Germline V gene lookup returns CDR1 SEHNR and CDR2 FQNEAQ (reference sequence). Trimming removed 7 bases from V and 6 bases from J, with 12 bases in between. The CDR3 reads CASTSGFAGELFF. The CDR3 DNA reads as TGTGCCAGCACCTCGGGGTTCGCCGGGGAGCTGTTTTTT. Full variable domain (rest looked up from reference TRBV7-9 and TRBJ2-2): DTGVSQNPRHKITKRGQNVTFRCDPISEHNRLYWYRQTLGQGPEFLTYFQNEAQLEKSRLLSDRFSAERPKGSFSTLEIQRTEQGDSAMYLCASTSGFAGELFFGEGSRLTVL.

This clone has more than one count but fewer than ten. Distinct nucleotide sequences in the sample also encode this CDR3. DNA for the CDR3: TGTGCCAGCAGCTTAGTAGACACCGGGGAGCTGTTTTTT. Its translation is CASSLVDTGELFF. The V call is TRBV7-8, the J call TRBJ2-2; D is unresolved. The CDR3 has 13 residues. Looked up from germline, CDR1 is SGHVS and CDR2 is FQNEAQ. V was pared by 1 base and J by 3 bases, with 3 bases between.

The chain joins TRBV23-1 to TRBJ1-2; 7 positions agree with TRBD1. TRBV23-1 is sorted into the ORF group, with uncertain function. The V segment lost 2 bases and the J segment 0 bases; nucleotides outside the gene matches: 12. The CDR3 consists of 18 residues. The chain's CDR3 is CASSQKNPGTDPNYGYTF. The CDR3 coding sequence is TGCGCCAGCAGTCAAAAAAACCCTGGGACAGATCCTAACTATGGCTACACCTTC.

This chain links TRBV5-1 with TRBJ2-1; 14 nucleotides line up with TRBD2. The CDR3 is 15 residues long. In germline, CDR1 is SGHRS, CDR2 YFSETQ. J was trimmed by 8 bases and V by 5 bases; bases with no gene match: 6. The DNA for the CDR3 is TGCGCCAGCAGGCCGACTAGCGGGGGGGCCTATGAGCAGTTCTTC. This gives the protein CASRPTSGGAYEQFF.

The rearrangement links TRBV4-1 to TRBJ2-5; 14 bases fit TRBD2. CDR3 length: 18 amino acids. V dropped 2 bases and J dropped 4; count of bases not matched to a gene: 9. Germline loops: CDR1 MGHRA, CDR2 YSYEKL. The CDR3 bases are TGCGCCAGCAGCCAATTGGGACTAGCGGGGGTTCTACCAGAGACCCAGTACTTC. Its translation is CASSQLGLAGVLPETQYF.

CDR3 sequence: CASSQDLLAGPQETQYF. The CDR3, as DNA: TGTGCCAGCAGCCAAGATTTGCTAGCGGGGCCCCAAGAGACCCAGTACTTC. The rearrangement joins TRBV4-2 to TRBJ2-5, with 9 bases aligning to TRBD2. The germline V gene has CDR1 LGHNA and CDR2 YNFKEQ. The CDR3 has 17 amino acids. V was pared by 0 bases and J by 1 base, with 6 bases of the junction left unmatched.

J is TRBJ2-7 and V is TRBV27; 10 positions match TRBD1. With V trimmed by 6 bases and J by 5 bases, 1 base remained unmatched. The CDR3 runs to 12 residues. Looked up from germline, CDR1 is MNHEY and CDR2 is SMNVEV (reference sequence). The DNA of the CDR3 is TGTGCCAGCAGGACAGGGGGCAACGAGCAGTACTTC. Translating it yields CASRTGGNEQYF.

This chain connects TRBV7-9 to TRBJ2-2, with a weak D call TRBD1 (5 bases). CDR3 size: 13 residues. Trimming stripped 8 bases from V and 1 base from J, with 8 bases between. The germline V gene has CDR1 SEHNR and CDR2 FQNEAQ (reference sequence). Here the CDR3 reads CASLGLNTGELFF. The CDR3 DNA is TGTGCCAGCTTGGGGCTGAACACCGGGGAGCTGTTTTTT.

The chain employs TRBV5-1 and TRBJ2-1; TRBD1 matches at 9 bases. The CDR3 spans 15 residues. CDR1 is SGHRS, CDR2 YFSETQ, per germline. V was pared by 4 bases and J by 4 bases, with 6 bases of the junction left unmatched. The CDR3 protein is CASSITGGPYNEQFF. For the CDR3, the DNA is TGCGCCAGCAGCATTACAGGGGGCCCTTACAATGAGCAGTTCTTC.

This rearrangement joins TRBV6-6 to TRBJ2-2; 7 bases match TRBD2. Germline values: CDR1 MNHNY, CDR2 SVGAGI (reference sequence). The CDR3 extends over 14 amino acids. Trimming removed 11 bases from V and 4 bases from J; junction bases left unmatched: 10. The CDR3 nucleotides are TGTGCCGGCCGACGACTAGCTACCACCGGGGAGCTGTTTTTT. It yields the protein CAGRRLATTGELFF.

For the CDR3, the DNA is TGTGCCAGCAGCTTTGAAGGAGGATTTAGTGGCTACACCTTC. This codes for CASSFEGGFSGYTF. The J gene is TRBJ1-2, the V gene TRBV5-4; D not resolved. The CDR3 sequence is 14 residues long. Germline lookup yields CDR1 SGHNT and CDR2 YYREEE (reference sequence). V was trimmed by 2 bases and J by 7 bases, leaving 15 bases between them.

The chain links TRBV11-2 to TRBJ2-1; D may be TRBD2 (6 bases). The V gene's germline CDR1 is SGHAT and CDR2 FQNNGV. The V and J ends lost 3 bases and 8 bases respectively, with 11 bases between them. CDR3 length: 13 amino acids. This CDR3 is CASSLTSGYEQFF. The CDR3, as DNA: TGTGCCAGCAGCTTGACTAGTGGATATGAGCAGTTCTTC.

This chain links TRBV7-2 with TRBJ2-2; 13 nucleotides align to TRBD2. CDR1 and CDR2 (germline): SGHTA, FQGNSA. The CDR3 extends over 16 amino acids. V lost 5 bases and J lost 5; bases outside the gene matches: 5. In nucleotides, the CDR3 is TGTGCCAGCAGCCCCGGACTAGCGGGGGTAACCGGGGAGCTGTTTTTT. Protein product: CASSPGLAGVTGELFF.

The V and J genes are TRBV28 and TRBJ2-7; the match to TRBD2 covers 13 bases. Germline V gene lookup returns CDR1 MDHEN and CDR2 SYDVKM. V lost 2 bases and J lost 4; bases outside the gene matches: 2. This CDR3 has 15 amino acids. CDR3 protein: CASSLRLAGGYEQYF. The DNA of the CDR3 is TGTGCCAGCAGTTTAAGACTAGCGGGGGGTTACGAGCAGTACTTC.

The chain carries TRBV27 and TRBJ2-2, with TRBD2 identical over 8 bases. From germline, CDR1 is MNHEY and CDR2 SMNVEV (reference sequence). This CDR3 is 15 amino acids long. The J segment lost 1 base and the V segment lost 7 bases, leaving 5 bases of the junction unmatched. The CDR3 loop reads CASTRTSRNTGELFF. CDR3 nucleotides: TGTGCCAGCACCCGGACTAGCAGGAACACCGGGGAGCTGTTTTTT.

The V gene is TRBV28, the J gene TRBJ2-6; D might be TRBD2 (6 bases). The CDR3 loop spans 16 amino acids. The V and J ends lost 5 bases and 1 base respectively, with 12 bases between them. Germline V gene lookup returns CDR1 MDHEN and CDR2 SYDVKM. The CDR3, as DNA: TGTGCCAGCAGTGGTAATGCGGGATCTGGGGCCAACGTCCTGACTTTC. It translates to CASSGNAGSGANVLTF.

CDR3 coding DNA: TGCGCCAGCAGCCCGGATGGAGTATACGAGCAGTACTTC. Translating gives CASSPDGVYEQYF. This rearrangement joins TRBV5-1 to TRBJ2-7; no clear D gene. The CDR3 totals 13 residues. CDR1 and CDR2 from the germline V gene are SGHRS and YFSETQ. The V end lost 4 bases, the J end lost 4 bases, and 12 bases lay between the germline ends.

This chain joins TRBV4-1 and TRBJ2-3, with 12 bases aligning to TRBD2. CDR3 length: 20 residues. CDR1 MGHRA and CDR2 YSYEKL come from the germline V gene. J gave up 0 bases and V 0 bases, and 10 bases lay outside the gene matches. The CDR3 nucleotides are TGCGCCAGCAGCCAAGAATCGCGACTAGCGGGGGAACCTAGCACAGATACGCAGTATTTT. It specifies CASSQESRLAGEPSTDTQYF.

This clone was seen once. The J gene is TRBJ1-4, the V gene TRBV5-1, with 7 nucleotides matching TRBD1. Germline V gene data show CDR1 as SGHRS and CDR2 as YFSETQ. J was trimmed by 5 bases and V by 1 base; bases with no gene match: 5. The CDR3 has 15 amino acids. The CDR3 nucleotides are TGCGCCAGCAGCTTGTTGGGACAGTCGAATGAAAAACTGTTTTTT. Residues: CASSLLGQSNEKLFF. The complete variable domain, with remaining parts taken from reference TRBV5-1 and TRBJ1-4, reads KAGVTQTPRYLIKTRGQQVTLSCSPISGHRSVSWYQQTPGQGLQFLFEYFSETQRNKGNFPGRFSGRQFSNSRSEMNVSTLELGDSALYLCASSLLGQSNEKLFFGSGTQLSVL.

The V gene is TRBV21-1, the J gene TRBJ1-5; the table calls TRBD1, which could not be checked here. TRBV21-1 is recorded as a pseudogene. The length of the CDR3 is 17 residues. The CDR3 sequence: CASSKWTGRPPNQPQHF. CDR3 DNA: TGTGCCAGCAGCAAATGGACAGGGCGCCCCCCCAATCAGCCCCAGCATTTT.